A selection of T cell receptor beta chains follows, all from one sample in a study of CD8 T cells in Susac syndrome. TCRdb called the immunoSEQ multiplex PCR reads again in MiXCR, with one record for every CDR3 protein. Among about 400,000 distinct CDR3 sequences listed, approximately 85% were seen once. The sequenced material came from CD8+ T cells from PBMCs. Receptors were obtained from a human donor with multiple sclerosis. CDR3s include the opening cysteine and the closing phenylalanine or tryptophan. A D gene is named only where the DNA matches it firmly. Clone size is not always given. Where it is, it says once, few, many or a class for expanded clones.

J gene: TRBJ1-2; CDR3 length: 17; clone size: NA; D gene: TRBD1; V gene: TRBV7-2; CDR3 protein: CASSLVPPGQGNYGYTF; CDR3 DNA: TGTGCCAGCAGCTTAGTTCCACCGGGACAGGGGAATTATGGCTACACCTTC
J gene: TRBJ2-7; CDR3 length: 15; clone size: NA; D gene: NA; V gene: TRBV6-2/TRBV6-3; CDR3 protein: CASMVDHASSYEQYF; CDR3 DNA: TGTGCCAGCATGGTAGACCACGCGAGCTCCTACGAGCAGTACTTC
J gene: TRBJ2-7; CDR3 length: 18; clone size: NA; D gene: TRBD2; V gene: TRBV12-3/TRBV12-4; CDR3 protein: CASSPRGTSGGGTYEQYF; CDR3 DNA: TGTGCCAGCTCACCCCGGGGGACTAGCGGAGGCGGTACCTACGAGCAGTACTTC
J gene: TRBJ2-4; CDR3 length: 13; clone size: NA; D gene: NA; V gene: TRBV12-3/TRBV12-4; CDR3 protein: CASSPGGSNIQYF; CDR3 DNA: TGTGCCAGCAGTCCCGGGGGCTCAAACATTCAGTACTTC
J gene: TRBJ2-7; CDR3 length: 14; clone size: NA; D gene: TRBD2; V gene: TRBV7-9; CDR3 protein: CASSSTTSRNEQYF; CDR3 DNA: TGTGCCAGCAGCTCCACGACTAGCCGGAACGAGCAGTACTTC
J gene: TRBJ1-5; CDR3 length: 14; clone size: NA; D gene: NA; V gene: TRBV25-1; CDR3 protein: CASSFREGNQPQHF; CDR3 DNA: TGTGCCAGCTCCTTTAGGGAAGGCAATCAGCCCCAGCATTTT
J gene: TRBJ2-5; CDR3 length: 12; clone size: few; D gene: NA; V gene: TRBV5-5; CDR3 protein: CASSLFEETQYF; CDR3 DNA: TGTGCCAGCAGCTTGTTTGAGGAGACCCAGTACTTC
J gene: TRBJ2-1; CDR3 length: 16; clone size: NA; D gene: TRBD1; V gene: TRBV11-3; CDR3 protein: CASSPRTGLVPDEQFF; CDR3 DNA: TGTGCCAGCAGCCCAAGGACAGGATTGGTCCCTGATGAGCAGTTCTTC
J gene: TRBJ1-1; CDR3 length: 12; clone size: NA; D gene: NA; V gene: TRBV5-6; CDR3 protein: CASRTSYTEAFF; CDR3 DNA: TGTGCCAGCAGGACAAGTTACACTGAAGCTTTCTTT
J gene: TRBJ1-2; CDR3 length: 14; clone size: NA; D gene: NA; V gene: TRBV7-9; CDR3 protein: CASSLARGLGGYTF; CDR3 DNA: TGTGCCAGCAGCTTAGCGCGAGGGCTTGGTGGCTACACCTTC
J gene: TRBJ2-1; CDR3 length: 14; clone size: NA; D gene: TRBD1; V gene: TRBV5-1; CDR3 protein: CASSLTDRGNEQFF; CDR3 DNA: TGCGCCAGCAGCCTGACGGACAGGGGCAATGAGCAGTTCTTC
J gene: TRBJ1-1; CDR3 length: 14; clone size: NA; D gene: NA; V gene: TRBV7-9; CDR3 protein: CASSYAPGVTEAFF; CDR3 DNA: TGTGCCAGCAGCTACGCCCCAGGGGTCACTGAAGCTTTCTTT
J gene: TRBJ2-7; CDR3 length: 14; clone size: NA; D gene: TRBD1; V gene: TRBV19; CDR3 protein: CASSLGTGPGEQYF; CDR3 DNA: TGTGCCAGTAGCCTCGGGACAGGTCCGGGCGAGCAGTACTTC
J gene: TRBJ2-4; CDR3 length: 15; clone size: NA; D gene: NA; V gene: TRBV4-1; CDR3 protein: CASSQESYAGNIQYF; CDR3 DNA: TGCGCCAGCAGCCAAGAGAGCTACGCCGGGAACATTCAGTACTTC
J gene: TRBJ2-7; CDR3 length: 14; clone size: few; D gene: NA; V gene: TRBV11-2; CDR3 protein: CASSRLGGAYEQYF; CDR3 DNA: TGTGCCAGCAGCCGTCTGGGGGGCGCCTACGAGCAGTACTTC
J gene: TRBJ1-1; CDR3 length: 16; clone size: NA; D gene: NA; V gene: TRBV4-2; CDR3 protein: CASRPNIHGENTEAFF; CDR3 DNA: TGTGCCAGCAGGCCCAACATCCACGGGGAAAACACTGAAGCTTTCTTT
J gene: TRBJ2-1; CDR3 length: 14; clone size: NA; D gene: NA; V gene: TRBV30; CDR3 protein: CAWSAGTQYNEQFF; CDR3 DNA: TGTGCCTGGAGTGCCGGGACACAGTACAATGAGCAGTTCTTC
J gene: TRBJ1-1; CDR3 length: 12; clone size: NA; D gene: NA; V gene: TRBV29-1; CDR3 protein: CSVEKQDTEAFF; CDR3 DNA: TGCAGCGTTGAAAAACAGGACACTGAAGCTTTCTTT
J gene: TRBJ2-2; CDR3 length: 14; clone size: NA; D gene: NA; V gene: TRBV4-1; CDR3 protein: CASSHILNTGELFF; CDR3 DNA: TGCGCCAGCAGCCACATTCTTAACACCGGGGAGCTGTTTTTT
J gene: TRBJ2-5; CDR3 length: 16; clone size: once; D gene: NA; V gene: TRBV4-1; CDR3 protein: CASSPGEEGNWETQYF; CDR3 DNA: TGCGCCAGCAGCCCCGGGGAAGAGGGGAATTGGGAGACCCAGTACTTC
J gene: TRBJ2-7; CDR3 length: 19; clone size: NA; D gene: TRBD1; V gene: TRBV13; CDR3 protein: CASSLDGGSGTGVAYEQYF; CDR3 DNA: TGTGCCAGCAGCTTAGATGGGGGATCCGGGACAGGGGTCGCCTACGAGCAGTACTTC
J gene: TRBJ2-3; CDR3 length: 14; clone size: NA; D gene: NA; V gene: TRBV4-1; CDR3 protein: CASSQDLAADTQYF; CDR3 DNA: TGCGCCAGCAGCCAAGATCTAGCAGCAGATACGCAGTATTTT
J gene: TRBJ1-1; CDR3 length: 14; clone size: NA; D gene: NA; V gene: TRBV20-1; CDR3 protein: CSASEGEIDTEAFF; CDR3 DNA: TGCAGTGCTAGCGAGGGGGAAATCGACACTGAAGCTTTCTTT
J gene: TRBJ1-1; CDR3 length: 16; clone size: NA; D gene: TRBD1; V gene: TRBV7-8; CDR3 protein: CASSLFSRTGYTEAFF; CDR3 DNA: TGTGCCAGCAGCTTATTTTCGAGGACAGGGTACACTGAAGCTTTCTTT
J gene: TRBJ2-1; CDR3 length: 17; clone size: NA; D gene: TRBD2; V gene: TRBV7-8; CDR3 protein: CASSLGLAGGPVDEQFF; CDR3 DNA: TGTGCCAGCAGCTTAGGGCTAGCGGGAGGGCCAGTTGATGAGCAGTTCTTC
J gene: TRBJ2-7; CDR3 length: 13; clone size: NA; D gene: NA; V gene: TRBV4-1; CDR3 protein: CASSKIRGGEQYF; CDR3 DNA: TGCGCCAGCTCCAAAATAAGGGGAGGCGAGCAGTACTTC
J gene: TRBJ2-1; CDR3 length: 17; clone size: NA; D gene: NA; V gene: TRBV28; CDR3 protein: CASSLTQGTNSYNEQFF; CDR3 DNA: TGTGCCAGCAGCCTAACACAGGGGACTAACTCCTACAATGAGCAGTTCTTC
J gene: TRBJ1-1; CDR3 length: 13; clone size: NA; D gene: NA; V gene: TRBV11-1; CDR3 protein: CASSPGQHTEAFF; CDR3 DNA: TGTGCCAGCAGCCCCGGACAGCACACTGAAGCTTTCTTT
J gene: TRBJ1-6; CDR3 length: 17; clone size: once; D gene: NA; V gene: TRBV5-1; CDR3 protein: CASSPVPLGTYNSPLHF; CDR3 DNA: TGCGCCAGCAGCCCGGTCCCCTTGGGGACCTATAATTCACCCCTCCACTTT
J gene: TRBJ2-7; CDR3 length: 16; clone size: NA; D gene: NA; V gene: TRBV24-1; CDR3 protein: CATSDGPTPNEYEQYF; CDR3 DNA: TGTGCCACCAGTGATGGGCCTACCCCTAATGAATACGAGCAGTACTTC
J gene: TRBJ1-5; CDR3 length: 14; clone size: NA; D gene: NA; V gene: TRBV12-3/TRBV12-4; CDR3 protein: CASSPRGGDQPQHF; CDR3 DNA: TGTGCCAGCAGTCCCCGGGGGGGGGATCAGCCCCAGCATTTT
J gene: TRBJ1-2; CDR3 length: 13; clone size: NA; D gene: NA; V gene: TRBV4-1; CDR3 protein: CASSQVTEDGYTF; CDR3 DNA: TGCGCCAGCAGCCAAGTGACAGAGGACGGCTACACCTTC
J gene: TRBJ2-5; CDR3 length: 13; clone size: once; D gene: TRBD2; V gene: TRBV7-7; CDR3 protein: CASSPGREGTQYF; CDR3 DNA: TGTGCTAGCAGCCCGGGGAGGGAAGGGACCCAGTACTTC
J gene: TRBJ2-3; CDR3 length: 14; clone size: few; D gene: NA; V gene: TRBV7-9; CDR3 protein: CASSLEVDTDTQYF; CDR3 DNA: TGTGCCAGCAGCTTAGAAGTCGACACAGATACGCAGTATTTT
J gene: TRBJ2-2; CDR3 length: 15; clone size: NA; D gene: NA; V gene: TRBV6-4; CDR3 protein: CASSDSPAATGELFF; CDR3 DNA: TGTGCCAGCAGTGACTCTCCGGCGGCGACCGGGGAGCTGTTTTTT
J gene: TRBJ1-1; CDR3 length: 15; clone size: NA; D gene: NA; V gene: TRBV4-1; CDR3 protein: CASSAQGFGNTEAFF; CDR3 DNA: TGCGCCAGCAGCGCTCAGGGGTTCGGGAACACTGAAGCTTTCTTT
J gene: TRBJ1-5; CDR3 length: 17; clone size: NA; D gene: NA; V gene: TRBV19; CDR3 protein: CASSPTAGNIGNQPQHF; CDR3 DNA: TGTGCCAGTAGTCCGACAGCAGGGAATATAGGCAATCAGCCCCAGCATTTT
J gene: TRBJ2-7; CDR3 length: 15; clone size: NA; D gene: TRBD1; V gene: TRBV7-9; CDR3 protein: CASSSPGQSLYEQYF; CDR3 DNA: TGTGCCAGCAGCTCCCCGGGACAGTCACTCTACGAGCAGTACTTC
J gene: TRBJ2-1; CDR3 length: 15; clone size: NA; D gene: NA; V gene: TRBV19; CDR3 protein: CASSIDSGLYNEQFF; CDR3 DNA: TGTGCCAGTAGTATAGATAGCGGCTTATACAATGAGCAGTTCTTC
J gene: TRBJ2-1; CDR3 length: 15; clone size: NA; D gene: NA; V gene: TRBV12-5; CDR3 protein: CASGLVIETYNEQFF; CDR3 DNA: TGTGCTAGTGGTTTGGTAATCGAAACCTACAATGAGCAGTTCTTC
J gene: TRBJ1-4; CDR3 length: 15; clone size: once; D gene: NA; V gene: TRBV7-6; CDR3 protein: CASSATHAKGEKLFF; CDR3 DNA: TGTGCCAGCAGCGCCACTCACGCGAAGGGTGAAAAACTGTTTTTT
J gene: TRBJ1-3; CDR3 length: 16; clone size: NA; D gene: TRBD1; V gene: TRBV13; CDR3 protein: CASSPSGGTSGNTIYF; CDR3 DNA: TGTGCCAGCAGCCCCTCAGGGGGGACATCTGGAAACACCATATATTTT
J gene: TRBJ2-1; CDR3 length: 19; clone size: NA; D gene: TRBD2; V gene: TRBV27; CDR3 protein: CASSLIGTSGGSSYNEQFF; CDR3 DNA: TGTGCCAGCAGTTTAATTGGGACTAGCGGGGGGAGCTCCTACAATGAGCAGTTCTTC
J gene: TRBJ1-5; CDR3 length: 13; clone size: NA; D gene: TRBD1; V gene: TRBV27; CDR3 protein: CASGRGLGQPQHF; CDR3 DNA: TGTGCCAGCGGAAGGGGGCTCGGTCAGCCCCAGCATTTT
J gene: TRBJ1-6; CDR3 length: 15; clone size: NA; D gene: NA; V gene: TRBV7-9; CDR3 protein: CASSSRQRVNSPLHF; CDR3 DNA: TGTGCCAGCAGCTCACGACAGAGGGTTAATTCACCCCTCCACTTT
J gene: TRBJ1-5; CDR3 length: 15; clone size: NA; D gene: NA; V gene: TRBV20-1; CDR3 protein: CSARDRANHNQPQHF; CDR3 DNA: TGCAGTGCTAGAGATCGAGCGAATCACAATCAGCCCCAGCATTTT
J gene: TRBJ2-1; CDR3 length: 14; clone size: once; D gene: NA; V gene: TRBV7-6; CDR3 protein: CASSFGSDYNEQFF; CDR3 DNA: TGTGCCAGCAGCTTTGGTAGCGACTACAATGAGCAGTTCTTC
J gene: TRBJ2-1; CDR3 length: 14; clone size: NA; D gene: TRBD2; V gene: TRBV27; CDR3 protein: CASSWGGSNNEQFF; CDR3 DNA: TGTGCCAGCAGTTGGGGGGGTTCCAACAATGAGCAGTTCTTC
J gene: TRBJ1-2; CDR3 length: 15; clone size: NA; D gene: NA; V gene: TRBV5-4; CDR3 protein: CASSTLTGGFYGYTF; CDR3 DNA: TGTGCCAGCAGCACCTTGACAGGAGGGTTCTATGGCTACACCTTC
J gene: TRBJ2-3; CDR3 length: 13; clone size: NA; D gene: TRBD1; V gene: TRBV10-1; CDR3 protein: CASSSQGANTQYF; CDR3 DNA: TGCGCCAGCAGTTCTCAGGGGGCAAATACGCAGTATTTT
J gene: TRBJ2-3; CDR3 length: 13; clone size: NA; D gene: NA; V gene: TRBV10-2; CDR3 protein: CASSHQSTDTQYF; CDR3 DNA: TGCGCCAGCAGTCATCAATCCACAGATACGCAGTATTTT
J gene: TRBJ2-3; CDR3 length: 15; clone size: once; D gene: NA; V gene: TRBV15; CDR3 protein: CATSRSPGQADTQYF; CDR3 DNA: TGTGCCACCAGCAGATCCCCGGGGCAGGCAGATACGCAGTATTTT
J gene: TRBJ2-1; CDR3 length: 21; clone size: NA; D gene: TRBD2; V gene: TRBV23-1; CDR3 protein: CASSQSISRGPSGSSYNEQFF; CDR3 DNA: TGCGCCAGCAGTCAATCGATCTCCAGGGGCCCTAGCGGGAGCTCCTACAATGAGCAGTTCTTC
J gene: TRBJ2-2; CDR3 length: 16; clone size: NA; D gene: NA; V gene: TRBV12-3/TRBV12-4; CDR3 protein: CASSFVHGSNTGELFF; CDR3 DNA: TGTGCCAGCAGTTTCGTCCACGGTTCTAACACCGGGGAGCTGTTTTTT
J gene: TRBJ2-6; CDR3 length: 14; clone size: NA; D gene: NA; V gene: TRBV30; CDR3 protein: CAWSGVSGANVLTF; CDR3 DNA: TGTGCCTGGAGCGGGGTCTCTGGGGCCAACGTCCTGACTTTC
J gene: TRBJ2-3; CDR3 length: 13; clone size: NA; D gene: NA; V gene: TRBV12-3/TRBV12-4; CDR3 protein: CASSLAGSDTQYF; CDR3 DNA: TGTGCCAGCAGTTTGGCAGGGTCAGATACGCAGTATTTT
J gene: TRBJ1-5; CDR3 length: 12; clone size: once; D gene: NA; V gene: TRBV29-1; CDR3 protein: CSVTVDNQPQHF; CDR3 DNA: TGCAGCGTTACAGTTGACAATCAGCCCCAGCATTTT
J gene: TRBJ2-7; CDR3 length: 13; clone size: NA; D gene: NA; V gene: TRBV28; CDR3 protein: CASKGTWSYEQYF; CDR3 DNA: TGTGCCAGCAAAGGGACCTGGTCCTACGAGCAGTACTTC
J gene: TRBJ2-1; CDR3 length: 17; clone size: NA; D gene: TRBD2; V gene: TRBV6-1; CDR3 protein: CASSARAGLAGGNEQFF; CDR3 DNA: TGTGCCAGCAGTGCCCGTGCGGGGCTAGCGGGAGGTAATGAGCAGTTCTTC